This T cell receptor beta chain was obtained from a study of radiotherapy plus CTLA-4 blockade in lung cancer. Overall study context: Roughly 17% of patients responded objectively, and around 32% achieved disease control. General observations from the study: Among blood TCR repertoires after radiotherapy plus ipilimumab, tumor-derived clones expanded. Strongest reported response predictors: early blood clone changes and post-radiation interferon-beta.

Generated by immunoSEQ multiplex PCR, the TCRdb table keeps only in-frame clones and is missing some. This repertoire shows some 80,000 clones, approximately 84% found once; its top ten account for about 0.79%. Of note for this clone: Its target is unknown.

The V end was cut by 2 bases, the J end by 4 bases, with 12 bases between. This CDR3 comprises 15 residues. The germline CDR1 and CDR2 sequences are MDHEN and SYDVKM. Source: peripheral blood, taken from a patient treated with radiotherapy plus ipilimumab. This rearrangement joins TRBV28 to TRBJ1-3; tentative D call: TRBD1 (5 bases). The clonotype comes from a human donor with non-small cell lung cancer who had stable disease on radiotherapy plus ipilimumab. CDR3 in DNA: TGTGCCAGCAGTTTACCAGGGAGGTTAGGAAACACCATATATTTT. It yields the protein CASSLPGRLGNTIYF.